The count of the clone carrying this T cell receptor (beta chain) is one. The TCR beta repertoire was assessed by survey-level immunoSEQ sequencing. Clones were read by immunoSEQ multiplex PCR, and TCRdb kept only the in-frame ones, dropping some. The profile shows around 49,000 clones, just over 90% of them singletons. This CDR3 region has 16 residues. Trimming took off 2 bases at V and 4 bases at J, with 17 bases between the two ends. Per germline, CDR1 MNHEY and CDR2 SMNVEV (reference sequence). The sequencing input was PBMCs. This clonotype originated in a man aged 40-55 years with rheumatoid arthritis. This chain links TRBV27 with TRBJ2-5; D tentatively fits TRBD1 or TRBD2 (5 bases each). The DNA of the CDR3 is TGTGCCAGCAGTTTACCCCCCGTGTGGGGGTTAGAGACCCAGTACTTC. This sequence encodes CASSLPPVWGLETQYF.